In this sample, the clone carrying this TCR beta chain turned up many times. This CDR3 region has 16 residues. J was trimmed by 0 bases and V by 6 bases; bases with no gene match: 6. Germline V gene sequence: CDR1 SGHKS, CDR2 YYEKEE (reference sequence). The data derive from a study of cytomegalovirus exposure and HLA in healthy donors. PCR used 60 Vbeta primers and 13 Jbeta primers. Libraries were prepared by immunoSEQ multiplex PCR; TCRdb keeps only in-frame clonotypes and omits some of them. The sample gives 100,000 to 150,000 clones, around two thirds of which show up once; under 9.5% is in the top ten.

V gene TRBV5-5 combines with J gene TRBJ1-1; 12 bases fit TRBD1. The specimen sequenced was PBMCs. The TCR originated in a woman aged 40-49 years in good health and CMV-seropositive. CDR3 region: CASTSRDRGLNTEAFF. The CDR3 DNA reads TGTGCCAGCACCTCCCGGGACAGGGGGCTGAACACTGAAGCTTTCTTT.